The source of this TCR beta chain is a study of T cells in Graves' hyperthyroidism and ophthalmopathy. Study results and caveats: The model identified upcoming ophthalmopathy a median 6.5 months ahead of onset.

V was shortened by 0 bases and J by 4 bases, with 11 bases between the two germline ends. Germline CDR1 and CDR2: ENHRY and SYGVKD. The CDR3 runs to 15 residues. This clonotype was observed a handful of times. The antigen is unknown. Amplification targeted TCR beta CDR3 regions from RNA transcripts. In the first-round RT-PCR of the TCR CDR3, the HTBI primer set was used. TCRdb used MiXCR to reprocess the multiplex PCR reads, holding one entry per CDR3 protein. The table shows about 350,000 distinct CDR3 sequences, with approximately 15% occurring only once. This chain connects TRBV10-3 to TRBJ2-3, with unresolved D. The sequence was collected from a woman aged 25 to 39 with Graves' hyperthyroidism. Sequencing input: blood. In DNA, the CDR3 is TGTGCCATCAGTGAGTCGGAACCGGGTTCAGATACGCAGTATTTT. Encoded protein: CAISESEPGSDTQYF.